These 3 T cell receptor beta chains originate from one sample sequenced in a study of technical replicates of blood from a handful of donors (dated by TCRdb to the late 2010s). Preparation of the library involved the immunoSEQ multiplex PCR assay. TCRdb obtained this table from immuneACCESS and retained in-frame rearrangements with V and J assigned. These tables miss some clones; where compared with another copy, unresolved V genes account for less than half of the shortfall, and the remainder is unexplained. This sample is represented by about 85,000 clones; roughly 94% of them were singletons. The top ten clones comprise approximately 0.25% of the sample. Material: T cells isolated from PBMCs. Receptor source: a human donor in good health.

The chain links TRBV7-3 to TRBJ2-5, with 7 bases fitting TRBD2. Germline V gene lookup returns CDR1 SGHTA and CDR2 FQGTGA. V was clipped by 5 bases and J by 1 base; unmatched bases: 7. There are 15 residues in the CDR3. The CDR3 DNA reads TGTGCCAGCAGCCCATTTGGGGGGGGCCAAGAGACCCAGTACTTC. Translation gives CASSPFGGGQETQYF. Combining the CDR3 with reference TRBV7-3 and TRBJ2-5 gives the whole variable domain GAGVSQTPSNKVTEKGKYVELRCDPISGHTALYWYRQSLGQGPEFLIYFQGTGAADDSGLPNDRFFAVRPEGSVSTLKIQRTERGDSAVYLCASSPFGGGQETQYFGPGTRLLVL.

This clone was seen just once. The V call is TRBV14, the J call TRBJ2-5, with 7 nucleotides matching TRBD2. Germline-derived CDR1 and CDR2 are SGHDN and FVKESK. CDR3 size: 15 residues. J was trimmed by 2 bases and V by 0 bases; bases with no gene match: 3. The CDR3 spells CASSQDGRAQETQYF. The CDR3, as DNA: TGTGCCAGCAGCCAAGATGGGAGGGCGCAAGAGACCCAGTACTTC.

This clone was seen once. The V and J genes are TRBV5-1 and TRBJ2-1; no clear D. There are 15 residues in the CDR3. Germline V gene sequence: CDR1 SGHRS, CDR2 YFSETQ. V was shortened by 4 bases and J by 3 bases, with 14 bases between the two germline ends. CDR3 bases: TGCGCCAGCAGCCTTGGTGCAACCGGCTACAATGAGCAGTTCTTC. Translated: CASSLGATGYNEQFF.